These 22 T cell receptor beta chains came from one sample sequenced in a study of blood T cell repertoires in COVID-19. Method: immunoSEQ multiplex PCR; TCRdb's copy keeps in-frame clones and lacks some. The sample holds tens of thousands of clones, roughly 80% seen once. The sequencing input was peripheral blood. These TCRs come from a man in his 70s with COVID-19, enrolled during active disease.

This chain uses TRBV7-8 with TRBJ1-6; 7 nucleotides match TRBD1. This CDR3 contains 15 residues. Per germline, CDR1 SGHVS and CDR2 FQNEAQ. After removal of 1 base from V and 9 bases from J, the junction contained 6 bases not matched to a gene. CDR3 coding DNA: TGTGCCAGCAGCTTAGGTGCAGGACAGGCTTCACCCCTCCACTTT. It is translated as CASSLGAGQASPLHF.

This clone showed up just once. DNA of the CDR3: TGTGCCTGGAGTGTACGGGTAGACACTGAAGCTTTCTTT. Amino acid sequence: CAWSVRVDTEAFF. This sequence joins TRBV30 and TRBJ1-1; D unclear. The CDR3 is made up of 13 amino acids. V lost 0 bases and J 3 bases, leaving 8 bases between the germline ends. Germline lookup yields CDR1 GTSNPN and CDR2 SVGIG (reference sequence).

This clone was seen more than once but under ten times. CDR3: CASSIQGSNSPLHF. CDR3 bases: TGTGCCAGCAGTATCCAGGGAAGCAATTCACCCCTCCACTTT. The genes are TRBV2 and TRBJ1-6; perhaps TRBD1 as D (5 bases). Germline values: CDR1 SNHLY, CDR2 FYNNEI. The V end lost 5 bases, the J end lost 7 bases, and 12 bases lay between the germline ends. This CDR3 has 14 residues. Supplemented by reference TRBV2 and TRBJ1-6, the full variable domain reads EPEVTQTPSHQVTQMGQEVILRCVPISNHLYFYWYRQILGQKVEFLVSFYNNEISEKSEIFDDQFSVERPDGSNFTLKIRSTKLEDSAMYFCASSIQGSNSPLHFGNGTRLTVT.

The chain carries TRBV7-2 and TRBJ1-1; maybe TRBD1 (5 bases). Germline V gene sequence: CDR1 SGHTA, CDR2 FQGNSA. Trimming cost V 5 bases and J 3 bases, with 10 bases left between them. This CDR3 has 13 residues. CDR3 amino acids: CASSGGAYTEAFF. CDR3 nucleotide sequence: TGTGCCAGCAGCGGAGGGGCCTACACTGAAGCTTTCTTT.

The chain couples TRBV29-1 to TRBJ1-2, with 7 positions matching TRBD1. Germline V gene lookup returns CDR1 SQVTM and CDR2 ANQGSEA. J was trimmed by 7 bases and V by 5 bases; bases with no gene match: 10. The CDR3 spans 13 residues. The CDR3 DNA is TGCAGCGTTTTCGAAGGGGGCCAGGCTGGCTACACCTTC. Translating it yields CSVFEGGQAGYTF.

The chain joins TRBV7-9 to TRBJ1-1; D remains unclear. CDR3 size: 13 residues. CDR1 and CDR2 (germline): SEHNR, FQNEAQ (reference sequence). Trimming removed 6 bases from V and 2 bases from J, with 10 bases in between. In DNA, the CDR3 is TGTGCCAGCAGTATAACAAGTAACACTGAAGCTTTCTTT. Protein: CASSITSNTEAFF.

As to this clone: Other DNA sequences in the sample encode the same CDR3. The rearrangement uses TRBV28 and TRBJ1-2; D gene uncertain. V dropped 6 bases and J dropped 0 bases, with 11 bases sitting between them. The CDR3 totals 14 residues. Germline V gene data show CDR1 as MDHEN and CDR2 as SYDVKM. CDR3 nucleotide sequence: TGTGCCAGCAGGCTCGGCGGGGCTAACTATGGCTACACCTTC. The encoded protein is CASRLGGANYGYTF.

The V gene is TRBV3-1 (or the pseudogene TRBV3-2), the J gene TRBJ1-1; the match to TRBD1 covers 7 bases. V was clipped by 4 bases and J by 10 bases; unmatched bases: 3. The CDR3 is 11 amino acids. In germline, CDR1 is LGHDT, CDR2 YNNKEL (reference sequence). CDR3 residues: CASSRGDRAFF. The CDR3, as DNA: TGTGCCAGCAGCCGCGGGGACAGAGCTTTCTTT.

This sequence joins TRBV25-1 and TRBJ1-1; D gene uncertain. The CDR3 runs 11 residues. From germline, CDR1 is MGHDK and CDR2 SYGVNS. The V end lost 6 bases, the J end lost 7 bases, and 9 bases lay between the germline ends. The CDR3 region has the DNA TGTGCCAGCAGGCAGTTCCGTGAAGCTTTCTTT. It encodes CASRQFREAFF.

The V and J genes are TRBV11-3 and TRBJ2-1, with D maybe TRBD1 (7 bases). CDR3 length equals 16 residues. Germline CDR1 is SGHNT and CDR2 is YENEEA. V shed 5 bases and J shed 4 bases, with 18 bases lying between them. CDR3 residues: CASSPSRGAVYNEQFF. In DNA, the CDR3 is TGTGCCAGCAGCCCAAGCAGGGGGGCCGTATACAATGAGCAGTTCTTC. Using reference TRBV11-3 and TRBJ2-1 for the parts outside the CDR3, the full variable domain is EAGVVQSPRYKIIEKKQPVAFWCNPISGHNTLYWYLQNLGQGPELLIRYENEEAVDDSQLPKDRFSAERLKGVDSTLKIQPAELGDSAVYLCASSPSRGAVYNEQFFGPGTRLTVL.

The CDR3 DNA reads as TGTGCCAGCATACGGACAGGGAGTGAAAAACTGTTTTTT. It translates to CASIRTGSEKLFF. This chain connects TRBV28 to TRBJ1-4; the match to TRBD1 covers 8 bases. This CDR3 has 13 residues. Unmatched junction bases numbered 5, after V lost 7 bases and J lost 7 bases. Germline CDR1 reads MDHEN; CDR2 reads SYDVKM.

CDR3 residues: CASSESGNYGYTF. DNA for the CDR3: TGCGCCAGCAGTGAGTCCGGGAACTATGGCTACACCTTC. The rearrangement links TRBV10-1 to TRBJ1-2; D call uncertain. The CDR3 loop spans 13 amino acids. Looked up from germline, CDR1 is WNHNN and CDR2 is SYGVQD (reference sequence). V gave up 0 bases and J gave up 2 bases, with 4 bases separating them.

This clone showed up just a few times. The gene calls are TRBV13 and TRBJ2-1; 9 positions match TRBD2. The CDR3 is 16 amino acids. With 5 bases clipped from V and 0 bases from J, the junction kept 5 bases outside the gene matches. Germline CDR1 is PRHDT and CDR2 is FYEKMQ (reference sequence). CDR3 DNA sequence: TGTGCCAGCAGCGCGGGTAGCGGGAGCTCCTACAATGAGCAGTTCTTC. This sequence encodes CASSAGSGSSYNEQFF.

By its share, this clone is medium-sized. The chain couples TRBV29-1 to TRBJ1-2; D is unclear. The CDR3 sequence is 12 residues long. Per the germline V gene, CDR1 is SQVTM and CDR2 is ANQGSEA. Trimming took 3 bases from V and 2 from J, leaving 7 bases between them. CDR3 bases: TGCAGCGTTGACGGAGGGAACTATGGCTACACCTTC. This sequence encodes CSVDGGNYGYTF.

This chain connects TRBV4-3 to TRBJ1-1; 7 bases match TRBD1. Trimming at V came to 0 bases and at J to 8 bases, leaving 6 bases not matched to a gene. CDR3 length: 14 amino acids. Germline CDR1 is LGHNA and CDR2 is YSLEER. The CDR3 loop reads CASSQDTGRGEAFF. The CDR3 DNA follows: TGCGCCAGCAGCCAAGATACTGGCAGGGGGGAAGCTTTCTTT.

This rearrangement joins TRBV28 to TRBJ2-7, with D tentatively TRBD1 (5 bases). The V end was cut by 4 bases, the J end by 2 bases, with 15 bases between. CDR1 MDHEN and CDR2 SYDVKM come from the germline V gene. This CDR3 spans 15 amino acids. The CDR3 bases are TGTGCCAGCAGTTACCTCGGCAGGGATCCCTACGAGCAGTACTTC. Its translation is CASSYLGRDPYEQYF. Based on the CDR3 plus reference TRBV28 and TRBJ2-7, the full variable domain is DVKVTQSSRYLVKRTGEKVFLECVQDMDHENMFWYRQDPGLGLRLIYFSYDVKMKEKGDIPEGYSVSREKKERFSLILESASTNQTSMYLCASSYLGRDPYEQYFGPGTRLTVT.

This clone was counted once. This chain connects TRBV7-2 to TRBJ1-2; D call uncertain. Germline V lookup: CDR1 SGHTA, CDR2 FQGNSA. The CDR3 is made up of 15 amino acids. Trimming took off 1 base at V and 4 bases at J, with 13 bases between the two ends. The CDR3 is CASSLGGIGGYGYTF. CDR3 sequence (DNA): TGTGCCAGCAGCTTAGGAGGAATAGGAGGCTATGGCTACACCTTC.

This chain links TRBV19 with TRBJ2-1; weak D call: TRBD1 (6 bases). V was pared by 7 bases and J by 2 bases, with 18 bases between. There are 16 residues in the CDR3. Germline CDR1 reads LNHDA; CDR2 reads SQIVND (reference sequence). As DNA, the CDR3 is TGTGCCAGTATCGGCCCGGGACACGTTACCTACAATGAGCAGTTCTTC. The encoded protein is CASIGPGHVTYNEQFF.

V gene TRBV6-5 combines with J gene TRBJ1-6, with TRBD1 as a possible D gene (5 bases). V lost 8 bases and J lost 7, with 15 bases in between. Germline CDR1 is MNHEY and CDR2 is SVGAGI. The CDR3 is 14 amino acids. This CDR3 reads CASRIGGNNSPLHF. CDR3 nucleotides: TGTGCCAGCCGTATCGGGGGTAACAATTCACCCCTCCACTTT.

The chain has TRBV9 and TRBJ2-7; 7 nucleotides line up with TRBD1. The germline CDR1 and CDR2 sequences are SGDLS and YYNGEE. Trimming cost V 3 bases and J 6 bases; bases outside gene matches: 6. CDR3 length: 13 residues. CDR3 in amino acids: CASSGPTGAEQYF. CDR3 DNA sequence: TGTGCCAGCAGCGGCCCCACAGGGGCCGAGCAGTACTTC.

This chain's CDR3 is CASSFRDNYEQYF. DNA of the CDR3: TGTGCCAGCAGCTTCCGGGACAACTACGAGCAGTACTTC. The chain has TRBV7-9 and TRBJ2-7; D is possibly TRBD1 (6 bases). Trimming cost V 3 bases and J 3 bases, with 9 bases left between them. The CDR3 has 13 residues. Per germline, CDR1 SEHNR and CDR2 FQNEAQ (reference sequence). Full variable domain (outside the CDR3, taken from reference TRBV7-9 and TRBJ2-7): DTGVSQNPRHKITKRGQNVTFRCDPISEHNRLYWYRQTLGQGPEFLTYFQNEAQLEKSRLLSDRFSAERPKGSFSTLEIQRTEQGDSAMYLCASSFRDNYEQYFGPGTRLTVT.

This chain uses TRBV10-3 with TRBJ1-3; 7 bases fit TRBD1. This CDR3 is built from 15 residues. Germline trimming cut 6 bases from V and 0 bases from J; bases unmatched to any gene: 5. CDR1 is ENHRY and CDR2 is SYGVKD in the germline V gene. The DNA for the CDR3 is TGTGCCATCAGCCCCGGGACAGCCTCTGGAAACACCATATATTTT. It encodes CAISPGTASGNTIYF.